This T cell receptor beta chain was identified in a study of blood T cell repertoires in COVID-19. Background on the study: COVID-19 samples collected from the United States, Italy and Spain covered acute and convalescent phases. Sources were T cells, B-cell-depleted T cells, or PBMCs; the material itself was cDNA or gDNA.

Germline V gene sequence: CDR1 SQVTM, CDR2 ANQGSEA. The length of the CDR3 is 14 residues. V was clipped by 7 bases and J by 5 bases; unmatched bases: 14. Per the study methods: Cell counts per sample came from amplifying reference gene primers. Sequenced by immunoSEQ multiplex PCR; TCRdb stores in-frame clones only, minus some. D and trimming come from the DNA, and the V and J calls and clone size come from that table. Of roughly 200,000 clones detected, around 87% appear once; the ten largest clones hold about 6.2%. Sequenced: peripheral blood. This receptor was taken from a man aged 55 to 70 who had recovered from COVID-19. The chain uses TRBV29-1 and TRBJ2-7; 7 bases are shared with TRBD1. The chain's CDR3 is CSAAQPTGNNEQYF. CDR3 bases: TGCAGCGCTGCTCAACCGACAGGGAACAACGAGCAGTACTTC.